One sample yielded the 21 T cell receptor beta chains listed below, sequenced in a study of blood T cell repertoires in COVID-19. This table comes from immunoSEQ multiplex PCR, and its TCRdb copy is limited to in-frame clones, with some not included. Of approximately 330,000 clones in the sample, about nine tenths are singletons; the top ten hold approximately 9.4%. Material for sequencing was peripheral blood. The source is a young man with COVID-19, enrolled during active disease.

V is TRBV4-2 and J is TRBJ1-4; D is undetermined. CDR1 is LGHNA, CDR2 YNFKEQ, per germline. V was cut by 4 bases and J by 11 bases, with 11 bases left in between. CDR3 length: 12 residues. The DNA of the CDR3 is TGTGCCAGCAGCCCCCTGGCGGAGAAACTGTTTTTT. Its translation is CASSPLAEKLFF.

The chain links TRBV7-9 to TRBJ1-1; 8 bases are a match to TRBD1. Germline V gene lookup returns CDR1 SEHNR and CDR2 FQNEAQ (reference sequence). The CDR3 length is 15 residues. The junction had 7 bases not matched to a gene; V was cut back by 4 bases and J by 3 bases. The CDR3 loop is CASSSTTGDDTEAFF. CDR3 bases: TGTGCCAGCAGCTCCACGACAGGGGATGACACTGAAGCTTTCTTT.

For the CDR3, the DNA is TGTGCCAGCAGCCCCCCGGGACACCTACCTCAAGAGGAAAAACTGTTTTTT. Translated, it gives CASSPPGHLPQEEKLFF. The chain employs TRBV3-1 (or the pseudogene TRBV3-2) and TRBJ1-4, with a possible D match to TRBD1 (6 bases). The ends were cut back, 4 bases at V and 8 bases at J, with 23 bases in the middle. Germline CDR1 is LGHDT and CDR2 is YNNKEL (reference sequence). The CDR3 contains 17 residues.

CDR3 DNA: TGTGCCAGCAGTAGAGCGGGACTAGCGGGGGGGAGAGAGACCCAGTACTTC. Its protein is CASSRAGLAGGRETQYF. The gene calls are TRBV27 and TRBJ2-5; 16 positions agree with TRBD2. Germline assignment: CDR1 MNHEY and CDR2 SMNVEV (reference sequence). The CDR3 sequence is 17 residues long. V lost 5 bases, J lost 4 bases, and 7 bases stayed unmatched.

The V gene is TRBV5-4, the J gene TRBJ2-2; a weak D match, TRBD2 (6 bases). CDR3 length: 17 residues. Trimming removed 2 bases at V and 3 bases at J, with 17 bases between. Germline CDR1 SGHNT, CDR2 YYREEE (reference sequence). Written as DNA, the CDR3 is TGTGCCAGCAGCTTCGGGAGTCGCCTCCCAGACACCGGGGAGCTGTTTTTT. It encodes CASSFGSRLPDTGELFF.

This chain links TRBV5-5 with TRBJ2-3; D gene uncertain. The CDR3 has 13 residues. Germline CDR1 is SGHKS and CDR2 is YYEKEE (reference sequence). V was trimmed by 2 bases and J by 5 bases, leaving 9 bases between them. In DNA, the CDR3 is TGTGCCAGCAGCTTTTTTCTCGGAGATACGCAGTATTTT. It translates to CASSFFLGDTQYF.

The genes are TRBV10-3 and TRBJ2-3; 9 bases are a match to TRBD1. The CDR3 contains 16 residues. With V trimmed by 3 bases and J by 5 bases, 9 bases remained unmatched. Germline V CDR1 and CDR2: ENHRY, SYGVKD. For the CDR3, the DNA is TGTGCCATCAGTGAAACAACAGGGGGCGCCGGAGATACGCAGTATTTT. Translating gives CAISETTGGAGDTQYF.

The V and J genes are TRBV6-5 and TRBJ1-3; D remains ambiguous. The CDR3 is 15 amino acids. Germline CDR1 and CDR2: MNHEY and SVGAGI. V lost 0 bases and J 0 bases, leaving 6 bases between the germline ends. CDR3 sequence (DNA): TGTGCCAGCAGTTACTCGTACAGCTCTGGAAACACCATATATTTT. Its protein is CASSYSYSSGNTIYF.

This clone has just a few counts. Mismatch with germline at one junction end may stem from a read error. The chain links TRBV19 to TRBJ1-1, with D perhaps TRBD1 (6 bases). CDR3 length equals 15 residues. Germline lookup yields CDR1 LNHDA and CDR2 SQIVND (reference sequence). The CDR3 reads CASSAPGRGNAEAFF. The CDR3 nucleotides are TGTGCCAGTAGTGCTCCGGGGAGGGGGAACGCTGAAGCTTTCTTT.

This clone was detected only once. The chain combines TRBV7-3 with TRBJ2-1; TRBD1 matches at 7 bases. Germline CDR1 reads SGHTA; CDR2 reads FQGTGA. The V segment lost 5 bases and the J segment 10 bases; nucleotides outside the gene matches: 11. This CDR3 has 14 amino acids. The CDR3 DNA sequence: TGTGCCAGCAGCCCCCACCCAGGGGGACCCGAGCAGTTCTTC. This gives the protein CASSPHPGGPEQFF.

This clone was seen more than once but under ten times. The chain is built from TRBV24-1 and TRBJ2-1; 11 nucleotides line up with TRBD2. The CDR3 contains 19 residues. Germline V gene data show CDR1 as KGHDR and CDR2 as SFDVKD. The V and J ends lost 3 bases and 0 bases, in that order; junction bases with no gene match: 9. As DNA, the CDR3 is TGTGCCACCAGTGATGTCGGGACTAGCGGAGCGAGCTCCTACAATGAGCAGTTCTTC. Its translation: CATSDVGTSGASSYNEQFF.

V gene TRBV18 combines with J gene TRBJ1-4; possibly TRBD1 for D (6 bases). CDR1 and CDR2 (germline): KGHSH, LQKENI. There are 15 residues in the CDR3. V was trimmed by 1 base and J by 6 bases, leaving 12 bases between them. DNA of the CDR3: TGTGCCAGCTCACCACGACAGGCTAAAGATGAAAAACTGTTTTTT. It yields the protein CASSPRQAKDEKLFF.

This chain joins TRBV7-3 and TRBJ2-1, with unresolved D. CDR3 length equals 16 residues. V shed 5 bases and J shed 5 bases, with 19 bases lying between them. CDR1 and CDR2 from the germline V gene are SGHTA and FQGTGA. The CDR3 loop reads CASSLSRSAAHNEQFF. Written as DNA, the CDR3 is TGTGCCAGCAGCCTCTCCCGGAGCGCTGCGCACAATGAGCAGTTCTTC.

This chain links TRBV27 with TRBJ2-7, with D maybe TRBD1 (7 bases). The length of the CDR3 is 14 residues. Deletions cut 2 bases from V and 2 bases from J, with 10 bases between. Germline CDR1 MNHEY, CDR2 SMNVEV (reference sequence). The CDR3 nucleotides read TGTGCCAGCAGTTTACAGGGGGGCGCCTACGAGCAGTACTTC. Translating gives CASSLQGGAYEQYF.

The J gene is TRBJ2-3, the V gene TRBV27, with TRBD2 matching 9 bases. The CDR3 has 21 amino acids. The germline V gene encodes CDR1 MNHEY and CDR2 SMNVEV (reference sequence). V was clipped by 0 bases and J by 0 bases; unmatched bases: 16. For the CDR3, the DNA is TGTGCCAGCAGTTTATCCGGTGTCGCTAGCCTAGCGGGATCTAGCACAGATACGCAGTATTTT. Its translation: CASSLSGVASLAGSSTDTQYF.

CDR3: CASSIRGEEQFF. The CDR3 DNA reads TGTGCCAGCAGTATCCGTGGAGAAGAGCAGTTCTTC. The J gene is TRBJ2-1, the V gene TRBV2; D remains unclear. Germline CDR1 is SNHLY and CDR2 is FYNNEI. The V and J ends lost 5 bases and 10 bases respectively, with 12 bases between them. CDR3 size: 12 residues.

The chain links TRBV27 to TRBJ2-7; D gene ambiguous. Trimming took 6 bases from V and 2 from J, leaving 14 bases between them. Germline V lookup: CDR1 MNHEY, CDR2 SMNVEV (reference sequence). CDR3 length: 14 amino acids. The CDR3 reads CASSHHSPTYEQYF. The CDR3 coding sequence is TGTGCCAGCAGCCACCATAGCCCCACCTACGAGCAGTACTTC.

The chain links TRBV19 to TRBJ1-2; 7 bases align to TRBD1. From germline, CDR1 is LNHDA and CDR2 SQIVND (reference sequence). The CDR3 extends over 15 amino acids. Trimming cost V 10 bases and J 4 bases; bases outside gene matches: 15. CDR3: CATATQPGQIYGYTF. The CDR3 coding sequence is TGTGCCACCGCGACACAACCGGGACAGATCTATGGCTACACCTTC.

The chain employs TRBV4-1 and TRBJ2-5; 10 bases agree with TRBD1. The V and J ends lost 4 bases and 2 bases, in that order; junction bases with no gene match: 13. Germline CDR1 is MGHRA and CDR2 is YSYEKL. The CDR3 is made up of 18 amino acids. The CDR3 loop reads CASSRLGNGQGDQETQYF. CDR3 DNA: TGCGCCAGCAGCCGATTGGGGAACGGACAGGGGGATCAAGAGACCCAGTACTTC.

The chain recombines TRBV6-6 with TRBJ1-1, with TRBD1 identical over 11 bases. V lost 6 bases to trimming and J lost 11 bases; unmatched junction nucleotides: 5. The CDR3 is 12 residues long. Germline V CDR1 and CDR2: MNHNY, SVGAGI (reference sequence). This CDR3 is CASRGQGAAAFF. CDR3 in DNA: TGTGCCAGCAGAGGACAGGGGGCGGCGGCTTTCTTT.

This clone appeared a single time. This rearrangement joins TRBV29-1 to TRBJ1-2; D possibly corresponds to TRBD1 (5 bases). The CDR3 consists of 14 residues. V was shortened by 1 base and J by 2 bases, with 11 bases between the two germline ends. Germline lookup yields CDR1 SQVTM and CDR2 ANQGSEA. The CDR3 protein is CSVEAQKGNYGYTF. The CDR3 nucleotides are TGCAGCGTTGAAGCCCAAAAGGGGAACTATGGCTACACCTTC.